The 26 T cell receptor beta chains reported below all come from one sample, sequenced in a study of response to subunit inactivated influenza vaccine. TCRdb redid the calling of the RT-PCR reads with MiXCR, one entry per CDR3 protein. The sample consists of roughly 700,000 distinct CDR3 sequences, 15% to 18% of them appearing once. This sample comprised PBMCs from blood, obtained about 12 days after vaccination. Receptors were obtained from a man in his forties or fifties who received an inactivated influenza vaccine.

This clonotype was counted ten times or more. CDR3 sequence (DNA): TGTGCCAGCAGGGGTGGGCGGTCTCACTCCTACAATGAGCAGTTCTTC. It encodes CASRGGRSHSYNEQFF. V and J are TRBV2 and TRBJ2-1; D is uncertain. Deletions cut 6 bases from V and 0 bases from J, with 15 bases between. The V gene's germline CDR1 is SNHLY and CDR2 FYNNEI. The CDR3 contains 16 residues.

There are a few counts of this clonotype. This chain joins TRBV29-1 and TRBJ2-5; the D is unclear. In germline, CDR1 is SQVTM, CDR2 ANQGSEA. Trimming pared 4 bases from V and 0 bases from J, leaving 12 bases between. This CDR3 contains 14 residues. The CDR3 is CSVVPLGYQETQYF. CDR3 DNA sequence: TGCAGCGTTGTACCCTTGGGGTACCAAGAGACCCAGTACTTC. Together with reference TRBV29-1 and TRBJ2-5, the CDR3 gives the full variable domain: SAVISQKPSRDICQRGTSLTIQCQVDSQVTMMFWYRQQPGQSLTLIATANQGSEATYESGFVIDKFPISRPNLTFSTLTVSNMSPEDSSIYLCSVVPLGYQETQYFGPGTRLLVL.

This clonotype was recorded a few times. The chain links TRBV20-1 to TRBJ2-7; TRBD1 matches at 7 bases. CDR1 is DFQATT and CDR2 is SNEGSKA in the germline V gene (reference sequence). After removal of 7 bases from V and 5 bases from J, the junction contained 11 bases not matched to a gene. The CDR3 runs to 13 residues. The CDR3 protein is CSVSTGRFDEQYF. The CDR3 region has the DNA TGCAGTGTTTCGACAGGGCGGTTCGACGAGCAGTACTTC.

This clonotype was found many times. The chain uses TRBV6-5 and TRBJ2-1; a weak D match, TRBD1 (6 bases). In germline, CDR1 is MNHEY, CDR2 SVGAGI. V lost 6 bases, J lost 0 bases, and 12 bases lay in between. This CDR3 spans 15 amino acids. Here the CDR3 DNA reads TGTGCCAGCAGCTGGGGGCAGAGCTCCTACAATGAGCAGTTCTTC. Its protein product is CASSWGQSSYNEQFF.

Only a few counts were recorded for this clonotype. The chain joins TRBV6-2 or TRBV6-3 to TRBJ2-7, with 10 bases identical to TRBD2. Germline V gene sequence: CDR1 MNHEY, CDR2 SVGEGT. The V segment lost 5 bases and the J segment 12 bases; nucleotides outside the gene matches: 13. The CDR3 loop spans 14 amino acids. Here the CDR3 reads CASSTSSSGRPGYF. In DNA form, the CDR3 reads TGTGCCAGCAGTACCTCGAGTAGCGGGAGGCCCGGGTACTTC.

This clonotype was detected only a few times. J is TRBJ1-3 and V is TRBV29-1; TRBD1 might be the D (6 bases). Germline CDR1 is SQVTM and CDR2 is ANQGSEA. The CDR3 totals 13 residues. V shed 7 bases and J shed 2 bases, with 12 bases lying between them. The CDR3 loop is CSADYRAGNTIYF. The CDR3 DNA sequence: TGCAGCGCTGACTACAGGGCTGGAAACACCATATATTTT. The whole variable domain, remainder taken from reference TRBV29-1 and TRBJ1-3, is SAVISQKPSRDICQRGTSLTIQCQVDSQVTMMFWYRQQPGQSLTLIATANQGSEATYESGFVIDKFPISRPNLTFSTLTVSNMSPEDSSIYLCSADYRAGNTIYFGEGSWLTVV.

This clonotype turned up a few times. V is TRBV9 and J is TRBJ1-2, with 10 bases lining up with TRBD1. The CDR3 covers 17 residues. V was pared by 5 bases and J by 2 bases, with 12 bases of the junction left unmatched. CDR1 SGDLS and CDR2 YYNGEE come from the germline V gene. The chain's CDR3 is CASRANVPGQGNYGYTF. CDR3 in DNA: TGTGCCAGCAGGGCTAACGTCCCGGGACAGGGGAACTATGGCTACACCTTC.

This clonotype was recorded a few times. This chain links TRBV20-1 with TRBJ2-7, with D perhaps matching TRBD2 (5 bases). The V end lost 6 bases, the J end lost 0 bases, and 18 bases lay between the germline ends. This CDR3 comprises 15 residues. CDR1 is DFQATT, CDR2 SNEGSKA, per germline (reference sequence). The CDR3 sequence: CSAQTLAGSSYEQYF. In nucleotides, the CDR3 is TGCAGTGCCCAAACGTTGGCGGGTTCCTCCTACGAGCAGTACTTC.

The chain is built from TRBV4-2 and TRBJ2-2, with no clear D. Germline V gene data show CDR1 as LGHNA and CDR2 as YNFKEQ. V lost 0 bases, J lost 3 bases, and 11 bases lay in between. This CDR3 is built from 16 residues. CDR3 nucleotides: TGTGCCAGCAGCCAAGATGCAAAGGTCTACACCGGGGAGCTGTTTTTT. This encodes CASSQDAKVYTGELFF.

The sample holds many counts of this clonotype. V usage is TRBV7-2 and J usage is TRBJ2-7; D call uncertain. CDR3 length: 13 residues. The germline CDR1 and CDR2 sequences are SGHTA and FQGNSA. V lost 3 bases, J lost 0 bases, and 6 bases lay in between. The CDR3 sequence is CASSFASSYEQYF. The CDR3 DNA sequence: TGTGCCAGCAGCTTCGCTAGCTCCTACGAGCAGTACTTC.

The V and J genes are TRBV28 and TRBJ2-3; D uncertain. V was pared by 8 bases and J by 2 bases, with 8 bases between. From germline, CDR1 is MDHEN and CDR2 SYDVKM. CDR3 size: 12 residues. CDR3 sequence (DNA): TGTGCCAGCGCGGCCCTCACAGATACGCAGTATTTT. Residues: CASAALTDTQYF.

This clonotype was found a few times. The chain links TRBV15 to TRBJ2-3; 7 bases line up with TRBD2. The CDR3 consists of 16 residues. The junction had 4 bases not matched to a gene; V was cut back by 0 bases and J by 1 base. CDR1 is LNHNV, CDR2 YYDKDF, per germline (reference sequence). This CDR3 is CATSREAGAGTDTQYF. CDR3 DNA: TGTGCCACCAGCAGAGAGGCGGGAGCTGGCACAGATACGCAGTATTTT.

CDR3 region: CATSAGSREFF. DNA for the CDR3: TGTGCCACCAGTGCGGGAAGTAGGGAGTTCTTC. The chain carries TRBV24-1 and TRBJ2-1, with D possibly TRBD2 on 5 matching bases. Germline CDR1 reads KGHDR; CDR2 reads SFDVKD. The CDR3 is 11 amino acids. V gave up 5 bases and J gave up 14 bases, with 12 bases separating them.

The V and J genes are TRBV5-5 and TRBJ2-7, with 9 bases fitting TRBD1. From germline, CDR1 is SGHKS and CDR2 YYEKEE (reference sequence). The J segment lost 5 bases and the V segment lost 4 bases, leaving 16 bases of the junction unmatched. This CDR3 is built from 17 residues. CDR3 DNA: TGTGCCAGCAGCCTAAGATTCACCGGGACAGGGAGTAACGAGCAGTACTTC. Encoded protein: CASSLRFTGTGSNEQYF. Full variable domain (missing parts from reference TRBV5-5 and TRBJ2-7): DAGVTQSPTHLIKTRGQQVTLRCSPISGHKSVSWYQQVLGQGPQFIFQYYEKEERGRGNFPDRFSARQFPNYSSELNVNALLLGDSALYLCASSLRFTGTGSNEQYFGPGTRLTVT.

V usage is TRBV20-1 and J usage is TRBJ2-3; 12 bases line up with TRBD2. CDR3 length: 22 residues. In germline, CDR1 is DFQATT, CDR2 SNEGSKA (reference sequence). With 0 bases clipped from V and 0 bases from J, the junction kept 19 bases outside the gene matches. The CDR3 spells CSARDGPLLLAGGPISTDTQYF. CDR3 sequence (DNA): TGCAGTGCTAGAGATGGGCCGTTGTTACTAGCGGGAGGCCCTATTAGCACAGATACGCAGTATTTT.

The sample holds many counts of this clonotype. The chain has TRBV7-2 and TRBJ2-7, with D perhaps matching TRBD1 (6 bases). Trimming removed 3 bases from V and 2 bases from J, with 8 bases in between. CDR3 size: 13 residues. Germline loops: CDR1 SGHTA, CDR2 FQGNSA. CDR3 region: CASSFNRAYEQYF. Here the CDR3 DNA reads TGTGCCAGCAGCTTCAACAGGGCCTACGAGCAGTACTTC.

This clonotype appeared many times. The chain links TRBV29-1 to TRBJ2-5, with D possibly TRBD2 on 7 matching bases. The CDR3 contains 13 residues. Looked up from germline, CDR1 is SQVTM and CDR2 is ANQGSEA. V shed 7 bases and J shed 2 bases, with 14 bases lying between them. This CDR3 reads CSGGGAPQETQYF. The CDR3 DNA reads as TGCAGCGGGGGGGGGGCACCGCAAGAGACCCAGTACTTC.

CDR3 nucleotide sequence: TGTGCCAGCAGCCAAGAATATCAGGGGACGGATGAGCAGTTCTTC. This gives the protein CASSQEYQGTDEQFF. The chain uses TRBV3-1 and TRBJ2-1; perhaps TRBD1 as D (6 bases). Trimming removed 0 bases at V and 8 bases at J, with 14 bases between. Per germline, CDR1 LGHDT and CDR2 YNNKEL (reference sequence). The CDR3 consists of 15 residues.

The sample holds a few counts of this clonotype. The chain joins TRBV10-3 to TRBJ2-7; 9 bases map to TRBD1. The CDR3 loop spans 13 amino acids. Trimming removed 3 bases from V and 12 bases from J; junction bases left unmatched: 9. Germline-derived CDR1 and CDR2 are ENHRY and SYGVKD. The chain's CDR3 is CAISDIGQGRTYF. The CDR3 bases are TGTGCCATCAGTGATATAGGACAGGGGAGGACGTACTTC.

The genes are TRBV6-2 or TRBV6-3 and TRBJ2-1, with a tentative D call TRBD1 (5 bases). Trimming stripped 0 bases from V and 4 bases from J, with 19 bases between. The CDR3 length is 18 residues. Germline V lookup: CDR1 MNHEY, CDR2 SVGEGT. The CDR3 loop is CASSYSFRDQGNYNEQFF. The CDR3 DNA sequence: TGTGCCAGCAGTTACTCGTTCCGAGACCAGGGAAATTACAATGAGCAGTTCTTC.

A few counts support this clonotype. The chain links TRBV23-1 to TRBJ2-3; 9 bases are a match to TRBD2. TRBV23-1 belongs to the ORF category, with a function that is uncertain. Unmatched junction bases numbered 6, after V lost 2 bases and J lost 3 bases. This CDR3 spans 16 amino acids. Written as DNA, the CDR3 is TGCGCCAGCAGTCAAGGAGGGACTAGCCCGACAGATACGCAGTATTTT. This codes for CASSQGGTSPTDTQYF.

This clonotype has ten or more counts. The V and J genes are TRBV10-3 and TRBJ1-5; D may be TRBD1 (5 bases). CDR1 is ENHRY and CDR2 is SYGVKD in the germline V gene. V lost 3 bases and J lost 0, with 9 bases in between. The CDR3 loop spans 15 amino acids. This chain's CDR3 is CAISERQGSNQPQHF. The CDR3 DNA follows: TGTGCCATCAGTGAAAGGCAGGGTAGCAATCAGCCCCAGCATTTT.

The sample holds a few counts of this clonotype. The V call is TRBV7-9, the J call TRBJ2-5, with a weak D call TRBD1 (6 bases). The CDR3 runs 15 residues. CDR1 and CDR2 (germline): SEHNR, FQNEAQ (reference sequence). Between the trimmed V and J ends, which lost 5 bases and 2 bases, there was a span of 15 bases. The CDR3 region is CASSVFRGGQETQYF. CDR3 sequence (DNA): TGTGCCAGCAGCGTCTTCAGGGGCGGACAAGAGACCCAGTACTTC.

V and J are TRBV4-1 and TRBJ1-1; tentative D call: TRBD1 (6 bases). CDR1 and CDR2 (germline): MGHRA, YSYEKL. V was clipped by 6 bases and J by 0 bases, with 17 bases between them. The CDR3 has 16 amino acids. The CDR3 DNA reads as TGCGCCAGCAGAGCCGGACAGTTCGCGCTGAACACTGAAGCTTTCTTT. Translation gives CASRAGQFALNTEAFF.

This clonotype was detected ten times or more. The CDR3 DNA is TGTGCCAGCAGTTTTGTCCAGATAAATGAAGCTTTCTTT. It translates to CASSFVQINEAFF. This chain uses TRBV12-3 or TRBV12-4 with TRBJ1-1; no firm D call. The CDR3 sequence is 13 residues long. The V end lost 3 bases, the J end lost 7 bases, and 12 bases lay between the germline ends.

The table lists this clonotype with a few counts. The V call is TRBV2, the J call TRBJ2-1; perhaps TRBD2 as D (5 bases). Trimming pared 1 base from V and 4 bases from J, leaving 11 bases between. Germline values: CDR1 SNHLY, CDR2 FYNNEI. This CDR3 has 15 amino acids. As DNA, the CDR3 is TGTGCCAGCAGTGAAGAGGGAGCGCAATACAATGAGCAGTTCTTC. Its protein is CASSEEGAQYNEQFF.